This TCR beta chain was obtained from a study of early stage breast cancer tumors. Study details: Most of the 16 invasive tumors were ER+, PR+ and HER2-.

The method was immunoSEQ multiplex PCR; TCRdb's version includes in-frame clones alone and lacks a portion of them. The repertoire includes around 40,000 clones, roughly 72% of them detected once, and roughly 7.4% sits in the top ten. The CDR3 sequence is 14 residues long. V was clipped by 3 bases and J by 9 bases, with 15 bases between them. Germline V CDR1 and CDR2: KGHSH, LQKENI. This chain joins TRBV18 and TRBJ1-3, with D perhaps matching TRBD1 (5 bases). This receptor was taken from a person in their sixties or seventies with breast cancer. Source material: blood. CDR3 residues: CASSPGTGGSTIYF. CDR3 coding DNA: TGTGCCAGCTCACCCGGGACCGGTGGCAGCACCATATATTTT.